The 3 T cell receptor beta chains presented below share a single source sample, sequenced in a study of shared clonotypes between healthy human individuals. Naivety among CD8 cells was defined by CD45RO negativity and positive CCR7 selection, thereby excluding terminally differentiated effector memory CD45RA+ cells. The assay was immunoSEQ multiplex PCR, and TCRdb's table has in-frame clones only and misses some. The data show around 600,000 clones, about 98% seen once. Sequenced material: naive CD8+ T cells sorted from blood. The source is a man aged 25 to 40 in good health.

This sequence joins TRBV9 and TRBJ2-5, with TRBD2 identical over 8 bases. Trimming at V came to 0 bases and at J to 0 bases, leaving 1 base not matched to a gene. This CDR3 is 15 amino acids long. CDR1 SGDLS and CDR2 YYNGEE come from the germline V gene. The CDR3 region has the DNA TGTGCCAGCAGCGTAGACGGGAGGGACCAAGAGACCCAGTACTTC. It translates to CASSVDGRDQETQYF.

The V gene is TRBV25-1, the J gene TRBJ2-1; 7 nucleotides match TRBD2. There are 14 residues in the CDR3. Germline V CDR1 and CDR2: MGHDK, SYGVNS. V dropped 6 bases and J dropped 1; count of bases not matched to a gene: 3. CDR3: CASRGRESYNEQFF. CDR3 nucleotide sequence: TGTGCCAGCAGAGGGCGGGAGTCCTACAATGAGCAGTTCTTC.

The chain recombines TRBV9 with TRBJ1-2, with D possibly being TRBD1 (6 bases). This CDR3 region has 15 residues. CDR1 and CDR2 (germline): SGDLS, YYNGEE. Trimming shortened V by 7 bases and J by 3 bases, and 19 bases separated the two germline ends. CDR3 protein: CASGWTAPPHYGYTF. The DNA of the CDR3 is TGTGCCAGCGGGTGGACAGCCCCTCCTCACTATGGCTACACCTTC.